The 11 T cell receptor beta chains reported below all come from one sample, sequenced in a study of T cell responses to AZD1222 COVID-19 vaccine. TCRdb's table, derived via immunoSEQ multiplex PCR, lists solely in-frame clones and lacks some. The data contain about 110,000 clones, 80% to 95% of them singletons. The material was peripheral blood, obtained 28 days after the second AZD1222 dose. All receptors come from an adult who received the AZD1222 COVID-19 vaccine.

V and J are TRBV9 and TRBJ1-3; weak D call: TRBD1 (6 bases). CDR1 SGDLS and CDR2 YYNGEE come from the germline V gene. V was cut by 4 bases and J by 0 bases, with 11 bases left in between. This CDR3 comprises 15 residues. CDR3 sequence (DNA): TGTGCCAGCAGCCTCGGACAGACCTCTGGAAACACCATATATTTT. It encodes CASSLGQTSGNTIYF.

The chain employs TRBV24-1 and TRBJ1-5; D is unresolved. Germline V gene sequence: CDR1 KGHDR, CDR2 SFDVKD. CDR3 size: 11 residues. Trimming stripped 8 bases from V and 7 bases from J, with 8 bases between. CDR3 sequence reads: CATKRCQPQHF. The CDR3 coding sequence is TGTGCCACCAAGCGGTGCCAGCCCCAGCATTTT.

This clone was picked up one time. The chain joins TRBV4-2 to TRBJ2-3, with D perhaps TRBD1 or TRBD2 (6 bases each). V was clipped by 5 bases and J by 5 bases, with 11 bases between them. Germline V gives CDR1 LGHNA, CDR2 YNFKEQ. This CDR3 has 13 amino acids. The CDR3 region is CASSGGGGDTQYF. CDR3 nucleotides: TGTGCCAGCAGCGGAGGGGGTGGAGATACGCAGTATTTT.

The chain recombines TRBV2 with TRBJ1-6; 11 nucleotides agree with TRBD1. Losses at the gene ends were 3 bases for V and 3 bases for J; bases not matched to a gene: 10. Germline CDR1 is SNHLY and CDR2 is FYNNEI. The CDR3 totals 19 residues. The CDR3 DNA is TGTGCCAGCAGTGAGGTAGGACAGGGGGCGGAAGGCTATAATTCACCCCTCCACTTT. As protein: CASSEVGQGAEGYNSPLHF. Full variable domain (remainder filled in from reference TRBV2 and TRBJ1-6): EPEVTQTPSHQVTQMGQEVILRCVPISNHLYFYWYRQILGQKVEFLVSFYNNEISEKSEIFDDQFSVERPDGSNFTLKIRSTKLEDSAMYFCASSEVGQGAEGYNSPLHFGNGTRLTVT.

The CDR3 loop reads CASSLEPGDQPQHF. The DNA for the CDR3 is TGTGCCAGCAGCTTAGAACCCGGGGATCAGCCCCAGCATTTT. V is TRBV7-8 and J is TRBJ1-5; D unclear. The CDR3 is 14 amino acids. Germline V gene lookup returns CDR1 SGHVS and CDR2 FQNEAQ. V dropped 1 base and J dropped 5 bases, with 9 bases sitting between them.

V and J are TRBV7-8 and TRBJ2-5, with 8 bases that match TRBD1. Germline V CDR1 and CDR2: SGHVS, FQNEAQ. Losses at the gene ends were 5 bases for V and 4 bases for J; bases not matched to a gene: 9. The CDR3 loop spans 15 amino acids. CDR3 loop: CASSPKTGVVETQYF. CDR3 sequence (DNA): TGTGCCAGCAGCCCCAAGACAGGGGTGGTAGAGACCCAGTACTTC.

This clone turned up a few times. This chain links TRBV5-4 with TRBJ1-2; D may be TRBD1 (5 bases). With 3 bases removed from V and 3 bases from J, the gap between germline ends came to 12 bases. The CDR3 length is 14 residues. CDR1 SGHNT and CDR2 YYREEE come from the germline V gene (reference sequence). CDR3 nucleotide sequence: TGTGCCAGCAGCTCACCCGGGGGTCACTATGGCTACACCTTC. Its translation: CASSSPGGHYGYTF.

This chain's CDR3 is CASSPGQGIGNTIYF. CDR3 nucleotides: TGCGCCAGCAGCCCGGGACAGGGGATCGGAAACACCATATATTTT. The chain joins TRBV5-1 to TRBJ1-3; TRBD1 aligns across 10 bases. CDR1 and CDR2 from the germline V gene are SGHRS and YFSETQ. CDR3 length: 15 residues. The trim removed 4 bases at V and 4 bases at J, leaving 5 bases unmatched.

The chain recombines TRBV10-3 with TRBJ1-1; D gene unclear. This CDR3 is 14 amino acids long. Looked up from germline, CDR1 is ENHRY and CDR2 is SYGVKD. V shed 3 bases and J shed 5 bases, with 13 bases lying between them. The CDR3 nucleotides read TGTGCCATCAGTGAAGGCAGACCACAGACTGAAGCTTTCTTT. It encodes CAISEGRPQTEAFF.

This chain links TRBV5-1 with TRBJ1-6; D not certain. The CDR3 is made up of 13 amino acids. Trimming cost V 2 bases and J 6 bases, with 6 bases left between them. Germline CDR1 SGHRS, CDR2 YFSETQ. The CDR3 nucleotides are TGCGCCAGCAGCTTAGAGGGTAATTCACCCCTCCACTTT. Its protein product is CASSLEGNSPLHF.

The chain has TRBV2 and TRBJ1-1, with D unclear. Germline lookup yields CDR1 SNHLY and CDR2 FYNNEI. The CDR3 runs to 15 residues. Trimming left V 1 base short and J 0 bases short, with 9 bases between. This CDR3 is CASSEGLPMNTEAFF. DNA for the CDR3: TGTGCCAGCAGTGAAGGGCTGCCTATGAACACTGAAGCTTTCTTT.